Many counts were recorded for the clone carrying this T cell receptor (beta chain). CDR1 and CDR2 (germline): SGHRS, YFSETQ. V gave up 0 bases and J gave up 2 bases, with 14 bases separating them. The CDR3 has 16 residues. Time point given: patch test 3, about 24 weeks after DPC sensitization. Noted treatment: therapeutic diphenylcyclopropenone sensitization with weekly scalp DPC. This entry comes from a study of human T cells and chemical hapten exposure. TCRdb re-analysed the RACE reads in MiXCR, keeping a single row per CDR3 protein. The sample shows tens of thousands of distinct CDR3 sequences, more than 9.5% of them seen only once.

This clonotype was sampled from a woman in her thirties or forties with alopecia areata. Some clones in this sample may be carry-over from other donors' samples. The input for sequencing was whole blood, taken in connection with sensitization to the hapten diphenylcyclopropenone (DPC). The V and J genes are TRBV5-1 and TRBJ2-5; D ambiguous. The CDR3 region is CASSLGALLGQETQYF. The CDR3 DNA follows: TGCGCCAGCAGCTTGGGGGCCCTGTTAGGACAAGAGACCCAGTACTTC.